One and the same sample provided the 28 T cell receptor beta chains below, sequenced in a study of cytomegalovirus exposure and HLA in healthy donors. 60 Vbeta and 13 Jbeta primers were used in PCR. The assay was immunoSEQ multiplex PCR, and TCRdb's table has in-frame clones only and misses some. The data show 140,000 or so clones, approximately 81% seen once. Material for sequencing was PBMCs. These receptor sequences come from a woman aged 40 to 50 in good health and CMV-seropositive.

The V call is TRBV6-1, the J call TRBJ1-5; TRBD1 might be the D (5 bases). V was cut by 3 bases and J by 7 bases, with 16 bases left in between. The CDR3 spans 15 residues. Germline assignment: CDR1 MNHNS and CDR2 SASEGT. In DNA, the CDR3 is TGTGCCAGCAGTGATGCATGGGGCGCGAGACAGCCCCAGCATTTT. This codes for CASSDAWGARQPQHF.

J is TRBJ2-1 and V is TRBV7-3; TRBD2 matches 9 bases. This CDR3 has 15 amino acids. The germline V gene has CDR1 SGHTA and CDR2 FQGTGA. V gave up 5 bases and J gave up 5 bases; unmatched junction bases: 7. The DNA for the CDR3 is TGTGCCAGCAGCCGGTTAGGGACTAGCAACAATGAGCAGTTCTTC. Protein product: CASSRLGTSNNEQFF.

This sequence joins TRBV28 and TRBJ2-5; TRBD2 might be the D (6 bases). The CDR3 is made up of 14 amino acids. Trimming took off 1 base at V and 7 bases at J, with 13 bases between the two ends. Germline CDR1 reads MDHEN; CDR2 reads SYDVKM. DNA of the CDR3: TGTGCCAGCAGTTTATTACCGGGAGTGGGGACCCAGTACTTC. This codes for CASSLLPGVGTQYF.

The chain carries TRBV29-1 and TRBJ1-2; D call uncertain. V lost 5 bases to trimming and J lost 2 bases, with 9 bases between them. The germline V gene encodes CDR1 SQVTM and CDR2 ANQGSEA. This CDR3 is built from 12 residues. The CDR3 DNA sequence: TGCAGCGTTCTTCGGGGAAACTATGGCTACACCTTC. Its protein product is CSVLRGNYGYTF.

Comment on this clone: At the DNA level, this CDR3 is encoded by other sequences in the same sample as well. The CDR3 sequence: CASSLREGSGYTF. CDR3 DNA sequence: TGTGCCAGCAGTCTTCGGGAGGGCAGTGGCTACACCTTC. The rearrangement links TRBV2 to TRBJ1-2; unclear D gene. With 5 bases removed from V and 7 bases from J, the gap between germline ends came to 14 bases. The CDR3 covers 13 residues. Germline loops: CDR1 SNHLY, CDR2 FYNNEI.

The chain combines TRBV15 with TRBJ1-5; D call uncertain. The V gene's germline CDR1 is LNHNV and CDR2 YYDKDF (reference sequence). The CDR3 extends over 16 amino acids. V dropped 2 bases and J dropped 0 bases, with 11 bases sitting between them. Written as DNA, the CDR3 is TGTGCCACCAGCAGAAAGACACCCTATAGCAATCAGCCCCAGCATTTT. It yields the protein CATSRKTPYSNQPQHF. Full variable domain (missing parts from reference TRBV15 and TRBJ1-5): DAMVIQNPRYQVTQFGKPVTLSCSQTLNHNVMYWYQQKSSQAPKLLFHYYDKDFNNEADTPDNFQSRRPNTSFCFLDIRSPGLGDTAMYLCATSRKTPYSNQPQHFGDGTRLSIL.

The chain has TRBV28 and TRBJ2-5; 8 bases fit TRBD2. Near its end, the DNA agrees better with TRBJ2-7, so the J call may be wrong. Germline-derived CDR1 and CDR2 are MDHEN and SYDVKM. The CDR3 totals 13 residues. CDR3 sequence (DNA): TGTGCCAGCAGTCTTGCGGGGGGCTACGAGCAGTACTTC. Encoded protein: CASSLAGGYEQYF.

The chain joins TRBV5-6 to TRBJ2-3; no firm D call. CDR1 is SGHDT, CDR2 YYEEEE, per germline. Deletions cut 2 bases from V and 0 bases from J, with 13 bases between. The length of the CDR3 is 16 residues. The CDR3 here is CASSFALGRSTDTQYF. CDR3 in DNA: TGTGCCAGCAGCTTTGCCCTGGGCCGTAGCACAGATACGCAGTATTTT.

The chain uses TRBV9 and TRBJ2-1; 9 nucleotides agree with TRBD2. With V trimmed by 3 bases and J by 4 bases, 14 bases remained unmatched. The CDR3 consists of 18 residues. CDR1 is SGDLS, CDR2 YYNGEE, per germline. CDR3 in DNA: TGTGCCAGCAGCGGGATTAGCGGGGCGGGGGGGATGTACAATGAGCAGTTCTTC. Translation: CASSGISGAGGMYNEQFF.

The genes are TRBV9 and TRBJ2-5; a possible D gene is TRBD1 (5 bases). The V gene lost 0 bases and the J gene lost 4 bases, with 10 bases spanning the gap. Looked up from germline, CDR1 is SGDLS and CDR2 is YYNGEE. The CDR3 totals 14 residues. In nucleotides, the CDR3 is TGTGCCAGCAGCGTAGATCCCAGGGTAGAGACCCAGTACTTC. It translates to CASSVDPRVETQYF.

V gene TRBV28 combines with J gene TRBJ1-3; D gene ambiguous. The CDR3 has 15 amino acids. Trimming left V 3 bases short and J 4 bases short, with 13 bases between. Looked up from germline, CDR1 is MDHEN and CDR2 is SYDVKM. DNA for the CDR3: TGTGCCAGCAGTTTTAGAGGCAGGAGGGGAAACACCATATATTTT. It translates to CASSFRGRRGNTIYF.

In DNA, the CDR3 is TGTGCCAGCAGTTCCGGACAGGGAGCGCTTCATGGCTACACCTTC. This encodes CASSSGQGALHGYTF. The V and J genes are TRBV28 and TRBJ1-2; 8 positions match TRBD1. Trimming removed 4 bases from V and 6 bases from J; junction bases left unmatched: 10. From germline, CDR1 is MDHEN and CDR2 SYDVKM. The CDR3 sequence is 15 residues long.

The chain combines TRBV19 with TRBJ2-7; 10 bases agree with TRBD2. With 3 bases clipped from V and 1 base from J, the junction kept 9 bases outside the gene matches. This CDR3 is 17 amino acids long. CDR1 LNHDA and CDR2 SQIVND come from the germline V gene (reference sequence). The CDR3 DNA follows: TGTGCCAGTAGTATCTCGGCTAGCGGGAGCCTTTCCTACGAGCAGTACTTC. Encoded protein: CASSISASGSLSYEQYF.

The chain recombines TRBV10-3 with TRBJ2-3, with 8 positions matching TRBD1. Germline V lookup: CDR1 ENHRY, CDR2 SYGVKD. CDR3 length: 16 amino acids. V was pared by 7 bases and J by 2 bases, with 11 bases of the junction left unmatched. CDR3 amino acids: CAITEASGGPTDTQYF. The CDR3 coding sequence is TGTGCCATCACCGAGGCGTCAGGGGGCCCCACAGATACGCAGTATTTT.

This clone was seen just once. This rearrangement joins TRBV16 to TRBJ1-2, with 10 positions matching TRBD1. CDR3 length equals 16 residues. The germline V gene has CDR1 KGHSY and CDR2 FQNENV. Germline trimming cut 2 bases from V and 6 bases from J; bases unmatched to any gene: 9. The CDR3 here is CASSQDRGLKVNGYTF. Written as DNA, the CDR3 is TGTGCCAGCAGCCAAGACAGGGGGCTAAAAGTAAATGGCTACACCTTC.

The chain is built from TRBV7-9 and TRBJ2-5; 7 positions agree with TRBD1. Germline V gene data show CDR1 as SEHNR and CDR2 as FQNEAQ (reference sequence). This CDR3 spans 14 amino acids. Losses at the gene ends were 5 bases for V and 5 bases for J; bases not matched to a gene: 8. This CDR3 reads CASSLDRVGETQYF. In DNA form, the CDR3 reads TGTGCCAGCAGCCTTGACAGGGTTGGGGAGACCCAGTACTTC.

The rearrangement uses TRBV7-9 and TRBJ1-5; tentative D call: TRBD1 (6 bases). Germline assignment: CDR1 SEHNR and CDR2 FQNEAQ (reference sequence). Deletions cut 2 bases from V and 1 base from J, with 12 bases between. CDR3 length: 16 residues. CDR3 nucleotide sequence: TGTGCCAGCAGCTTAAGTGCAGGGACAAGCAATCAGCCCCAGCATTTT. This sequence encodes CASSLSAGTSNQPQHF.

The chain carries TRBV5-1 and TRBJ2-1; TRBD1 matches 10 bases. Germline values: CDR1 SGHRS, CDR2 YFSETQ. The J segment lost 2 bases and the V segment lost 3 bases, leaving 5 bases of the junction unmatched. The CDR3 runs to 16 residues. The CDR3 bases are TGCGCCAGCAGCTCGTCCGGGACAGGGGCCTACAATGAGCAGTTCTTC. This gives the protein CASSSSGTGAYNEQFF.

The chain has TRBV7-9 and TRBJ1-1, with 8 bases aligning to TRBD1. After removal of 2 bases from V and 2 bases from J, the junction contained 7 bases not matched to a gene. Germline V gene data show CDR1 as SEHNR and CDR2 as FQNEAQ (reference sequence). This CDR3 region has 16 residues. CDR3 sequence reads: CASSLSSGQGNTEAFF. The CDR3 DNA reads TGTGCCAGCAGCTTAAGTTCCGGACAGGGAAACACTGAAGCTTTCTTT.

The CDR3 DNA is TGCGCCAGCAGAACAGATCCTGATGGCTACACCTTC. Translation: CASRTDPDGYTF. The chain combines TRBV10-2 with TRBJ1-2, with D hard to call. The CDR3 totals 12 residues. V lost 6 bases to trimming and J lost 6 bases, with 11 bases between them. Germline V gene sequence: CDR1 WSHSY, CDR2 SAAADI.

This chain links TRBV5-4 with TRBJ1-1; 7 bases agree with TRBD1. V shed 4 bases, J shed 0 bases, and the junction held 6 bases outside the gene matches. The V gene's germline CDR1 is SGHNT and CDR2 YYREEE (reference sequence). The CDR3 totals 15 residues. The CDR3 DNA follows: TGTGCCAGCAGCGATCCGGGACAGATGAACACTGAAGCTTTCTTT. As protein: CASSDPGQMNTEAFF.

This clone is a singleton in its sample. V and J are TRBV13 and TRBJ1-4, with 7 nucleotides matching TRBD1. This CDR3 has 15 residues. V shed 5 bases, J shed 7 bases, and the junction held 10 bases outside the gene matches. The germline V gene encodes CDR1 PRHDT and CDR2 FYEKMQ (reference sequence). This CDR3 reads CASSRNRGRGEKLFF. The CDR3 DNA sequence: TGTGCCAGCAGCCGAAACAGGGGACGGGGTGAAAAACTGTTTTTT.

The gene calls are TRBV5-1 and TRBJ2-1; 13 bases are a match to TRBD2. The J segment lost 0 bases and the V segment lost 4 bases, leaving 7 bases of the junction unmatched. This CDR3 has 18 amino acids. CDR1 and CDR2 from the germline V gene are SGHRS and YFSETQ. The CDR3, as DNA: TGCGCCAGCAGCGCAGCGGGACTAGCGGGGAGCTCCTACAATGAGCAGTTCTTC. It is translated as CASSAAGLAGSSYNEQFF.

The rearrangement uses TRBV2 and TRBJ2-7; no firm D call. Germline CDR1 reads SNHLY; CDR2 reads FYNNEI. The CDR3 extends over 14 amino acids. Trimming cost V 2 bases and J 2 bases, with 10 bases left between them. CDR3 residues: CASSERLLAYEQYF. The CDR3 bases are TGTGCCAGCAGTGAACGACTCCTCGCCTACGAGCAGTACTTC.

The V and J genes are TRBV6-5 and TRBJ2-7, with TRBD2 identical over 11 bases. Germline lookup yields CDR1 MNHEY and CDR2 SVGAGI. The length of the CDR3 is 16 residues. The J segment lost 6 bases and the V segment lost 2 bases, leaving 9 bases of the junction unmatched. CDR3 in DNA: TGTGCCAGCAGTTACCGCCTAGCGGGAGGAAAGGCCGAGCAGTACTTC. Its translation: CASSYRLAGGKAEQYF.

This clone appeared many times. The genes are TRBV4-2 and TRBJ2-7; the D is unclear. There are 15 residues in the CDR3. Deletions cut 0 bases from V and 6 bases from J, with 15 bases between. CDR1 LGHNA and CDR2 YNFKEQ come from the germline V gene. In nucleotides, the CDR3 is TGTGCCAGCAGCCAAGATTTACTGACTCTCGGCGAGCAGTACTTC. As protein: CASSQDLLTLGEQYF.

This chain connects TRBV5-1 to TRBJ2-5; 14 nucleotides line up with TRBD2. The J call may be wrong; the DNA end is better matched by TRBJ2-7. The CDR3 length is 18 residues. Germline V CDR1 and CDR2: SGHRS, YFSETQ. This chain's CDR3 is CASSSRGLAGVNSYEQYF. The CDR3, as DNA: TGCGCCAGCAGCAGCAGGGGACTAGCGGGGGTTAACTCCTACGAGCAGTACTTC.

The chain carries TRBV28 and TRBJ1-2, with D tentatively TRBD1 (6 bases). There are 16 residues in the CDR3. The V end was cut by 4 bases, the J end by 0 bases, with 15 bases between. Germline CDR1 is MDHEN and CDR2 is SYDVKM. For the CDR3, the DNA is TGTGCCAGCAGTTCGGTGGGGGCAGGATCTAACTATGGCTACACCTTC. It codes for CASSSVGAGSNYGYTF.